The 25 T cell receptor beta chains given below trace back to one sample, sequenced in a study of shared clonotypes between healthy human individuals. Clones were sequenced by immunoSEQ multiplex PCR, and TCRdb holds only the in-frame ones, with some missing. The repertoire holds some 1.5 million clones, with approximately 98% as singletons. Source material: naive CD4+ T cells sorted from blood. Subset here: CD45RA+ positively selected. The source of these receptors is a young man in good health.

This chain links TRBV6-1 with TRBJ1-2; a weak D match, TRBD1 (5 bases). Germline CDR1 and CDR2: MNHNS and SASEGT. The CDR3 extends over 15 amino acids. Trimming cost V 6 bases and J 2 bases, with 16 bases left between them. DNA of the CDR3: TGTGCCAGCAGCGCGGGGCGGGGCCCAAACTATGGCTACACCTTC. It is translated as CASSAGRGPNYGYTF.

The chain combines TRBV4-2 with TRBJ1-2, with D perhaps matching TRBD1 (5 bases). The length of the CDR3 is 16 residues. Trimming took 0 bases from V and 0 from J, leaving 11 bases between them. The V gene's germline CDR1 is LGHNA and CDR2 YNFKEQ. Written as DNA, the CDR3 is TGTGCCAGCAGCCAAGACCATAGGGGAGCTAACTATGGCTACACCTTC. It specifies CASSQDHRGANYGYTF.

The rearrangement joins TRBV18 to TRBJ2-7, with D unclear. Germline CDR1 and CDR2: KGHSH and LQKENI. The V and J ends lost 0 bases and 6 bases respectively, with 12 bases between them. This CDR3 contains 14 residues. The CDR3 sequence is CASSPPSRLPEQYF. The CDR3, as DNA: TGTGCCAGCTCACCACCCTCTAGGCTCCCCGAGCAGTACTTC.

Only one count was recorded for this clone. The sample holds other DNA sequences that translate to the same CDR3. CDR3 in amino acids: CASKVNTEAFF. The CDR3 bases are TGTGCCAGTAAGGTAAACACTGAAGCTTTCTTT. This chain joins TRBV19 and TRBJ1-1; D unclear. CDR3 length equals 11 residues. V shed 7 bases and J shed 2 bases, with 5 bases lying between them. Germline CDR1 LNHDA, CDR2 SQIVND (reference sequence).

The chain has TRBV21-1 and TRBJ1-1; TRBD1 was called by the table and not checked on the DNA. TRBV21-1 is marked as a pseudogene. This CDR3 is 14 amino acids long. The CDR3 bases are TGTGCCAGCAGCCTCCGACAGGGGGTCACTGAAGCTTTCTTT. Translation gives CASSLRQGVTEAFF.

The chain links TRBV28 to TRBJ1-1; D ambiguous. The CDR3 covers 12 residues. Trimming removed 2 bases from V and 8 bases from J, with 9 bases in between. Germline loops: CDR1 MDHEN, CDR2 SYDVKM. CDR3 sequence reads: CASSLGPWEAFF. The DNA for the CDR3 is TGTGCCAGCAGTTTAGGTCCCTGGGAAGCTTTCTTT.

This chain links TRBV5-1 with TRBJ1-4; weak D call: TRBD1 (6 bases). The length of the CDR3 is 14 residues. Germline V lookup: CDR1 SGHRS, CDR2 YFSETQ. V lost 5 bases to trimming and J lost 6 bases, with 14 bases between them. This chain's CDR3 is CASRTGHVDEKLFF. The CDR3 DNA reads as TGCGCCAGCAGGACGGGACATGTGGATGAAAAACTGTTTTTT.

The chain recombines TRBV28 with TRBJ1-2; tentatively, D is TRBD1 (5 bases). The germline V gene encodes CDR1 MDHEN and CDR2 SYDVKM. Trimming removed 1 base at V and 3 bases at J, with 9 bases between. This CDR3 spans 14 amino acids. CDR3 coding DNA: TGTGCCAGCAGTTTATTAGGGGTTTACTATGGCTACACCTTC. Translated: CASSLLGVYYGYTF.

V gene TRBV6-1 combines with J gene TRBJ1-5, with 8 bases lining up with TRBD1. CDR1 and CDR2 from the germline V gene are MNHNS and SASEGT. The CDR3 runs 15 residues. V shed 6 bases and J 5 bases; nucleotides not matched to a gene: 9. CDR3 nucleotides: TGTGCCAGCAGACCTGCAGGGGGCTGGGATCAGCCCCAGCATTTT. Translation gives CASRPAGGWDQPQHF.

The chain links TRBV11-1 to TRBJ2-7, with D tentatively TRBD2 (5 bases). Trimming removed 5 bases at V and 0 bases at J, with 17 bases between. The CDR3 has 16 amino acids. Germline lookup yields CDR1 SGHAT and CDR2 FQDESV (reference sequence). CDR3 protein: CASSPRGGWSSYEQYF. CDR3 bases: TGTGCCAGCAGCCCTCGCGGCGGGTGGAGCTCCTACGAGCAGTACTTC.

This sequence joins TRBV2 and TRBJ2-1; 8 nucleotides agree with TRBD2. Germline V gene sequence: CDR1 SNHLY, CDR2 FYNNEI. There are 14 residues in the CDR3. V gave up 4 bases and J gave up 10 bases; unmatched junction bases: 9. The CDR3: CASSGPAGVQEQFF. The CDR3 region has the DNA TGTGCCAGCAGTGGCCCAGCGGGAGTCCAGGAGCAGTTCTTC.

The V and J genes are TRBV29-1 and TRBJ1-2, with D possibly TRBD1 on 5 matching bases. Germline values: CDR1 SQVTM, CDR2 ANQGSEA. V was trimmed by 3 bases and J by 5 bases, leaving 13 bases between them. The CDR3 has 13 residues. CDR3 protein: CSVDWSGQYGYTF. The CDR3 DNA is TGCAGCGTTGATTGGTCGGGGCAGTATGGCTACACCTTC.

The J gene is TRBJ1-2, the V gene TRBV4-2, with 8 positions matching TRBD1. The CDR3 is made up of 16 amino acids. In germline, CDR1 is LGHNA, CDR2 YNFKEQ. Losses at the gene ends were 0 bases for V and 6 bases for J; bases not matched to a gene: 9. DNA for the CDR3: TGTGCCAGCAGCCAAGACCCTGACAGGGGTATCGATGGCTACACCTTC. This codes for CASSQDPDRGIDGYTF.

The chain combines TRBV9 with TRBJ2-6; either TRBD1 or TRBD2 may supply D (5 bases each). CDR3 length equals 17 residues. V was shortened by 9 bases and J by 2 bases, with 21 bases between the two germline ends. Germline V gene data show CDR1 as SGDLS and CDR2 as YYNGEE. CDR3 in amino acids: CATSKGTRGTGANVLTF. In DNA, the CDR3 is TGTGCCACTTCGAAGGGGACCCGAGGGACTGGGGCCAACGTCCTGACTTTC. The complete variable domain, with remaining parts taken from reference TRBV9 and TRBJ2-6, reads DSGVTQTPKHLITATGQRVTLRCSPRSGDLSVYWYQQSLDQGLQFLIQYYNGEERAKGNILERFSAQQFPDLHSELNLSSLELGDSALYFCATSKGTRGTGANVLTFGAGSRLTVL.

The CDR3 spells CASSRVRAGAPEQYF. DNA for the CDR3: TGTGCCAGCAGTCGCGTTCGAGCGGGAGCTCCCGAGCAGTACTTC. The rearrangement links TRBV6-6 to TRBJ2-7, with 8 bases fitting TRBD2. From germline, CDR1 is MNHNY and CDR2 SVGAGI (reference sequence). CDR3 size: 15 residues. V gave up 5 bases and J gave up 6 bases; unmatched junction bases: 12.

Turning to this clone: The same CDR3 arises from other DNA sequences in this sample as well. The V gene is TRBV5-1, the J gene TRBJ2-7; 11 positions match TRBD1. This CDR3 has 15 residues. Germline CDR1 and CDR2: SGHRS and YFSETQ. V lost 4 bases and J lost 0; bases outside the gene matches: 3. This chain's CDR3 is CASSLGQGASYEQYF. The CDR3 DNA reads as TGCGCCAGCAGCCTTGGACAGGGGGCCTCCTACGAGCAGTACTTC.

The gene calls are TRBV5-1 and TRBJ2-7; D gene unclear. Trimming cost V 4 bases and J 4 bases, with 9 bases left between them. Germline CDR1 is SGHRS and CDR2 is YFSETQ. There are 12 residues in the CDR3. CDR3 sequence (DNA): TGCGCCAGCAGCCCGTCCCAATACGAGCAGTACTTC. It codes for CASSPSQYEQYF.

The chain links TRBV6-6 to TRBJ1-4; D may be TRBD1 (6 bases). The germline V gene has CDR1 MNHNY and CDR2 SVGAGI (reference sequence). This CDR3 has 13 amino acids. V was pared by 10 bases and J by 8 bases, with 17 bases between. The CDR3 nucleotides read TGTGCCACCGACGGTCGGGGGGGCGAAAAACTGTTTTTT. It translates to CATDGRGGEKLFF.

The rearrangement links TRBV7-8 to TRBJ2-3; 9 nucleotides agree with TRBD2. CDR3 length: 16 residues. Trimming removed 2 bases from V and 1 base from J; junction bases left unmatched: 4. Germline V gene lookup returns CDR1 SGHVS and CDR2 FQNEAQ. The CDR3 nucleotides read TGTGCCAGCAGCTTAAAGATAGCGGGAGGCACAGATACGCAGTATTTT. As protein: CASSLKIAGGTDTQYF. The complete variable domain, with remaining parts taken from reference TRBV7-8 and TRBJ2-3, reads GAGVSQSPRYKVAKRGQDVALRCDPISGHVSLFWYQQALGQGPEFLTYFQNEAQLDKSGLPSDRFFAERPEGSVSTLKIQRTQQEDSAVYLCASSLKIAGGTDTQYFGPGTRLTVL.

The chain joins TRBV9 to TRBJ2-1, with D perhaps matching TRBD1 (6 bases). The germline CDR1 and CDR2 sequences are SGDLS and YYNGEE. This CDR3 has 15 residues. The ends were cut back, 4 bases at V and 2 bases at J, with 13 bases in the middle. The CDR3 region is CASSYQGITYNEQFF. DNA of the CDR3: TGTGCCAGCAGCTACCAGGGGATCACCTACAATGAGCAGTTCTTC.

The chain uses TRBV7-8 and TRBJ2-3, with D possibly matching TRBD2 (5 bases). Germline V lookup: CDR1 SGHVS, CDR2 FQNEAQ. This CDR3 contains 16 residues. Trimming shortened V by 7 bases and J by 2 bases, and 19 bases separated the two germline ends. CDR3 sequence: CASIRGAGYNTDTQYF. Here the CDR3 DNA reads TGTGCCAGCATTCGGGGTGCCGGGTACAACACAGATACGCAGTATTTT.

This rearrangement joins TRBV14 to TRBJ2-6; TRBD1 might be the D (5 bases). Between the trimmed V and J ends, which lost 2 bases and 2 bases, there was a span of 10 bases. In germline, CDR1 is SGHDN, CDR2 FVKESK. The CDR3 sequence is 16 residues long. The DNA for the CDR3 is TGTGCCAGCAGCCAACGCGGCAGGGCTGGGGCCAACGTCCTGACTTTC. Amino acids: CASSQRGRAGANVLTF.

The rearrangement joins TRBV23-1 to TRBJ1-5, with 10 bases lining up with TRBD1. TRBV23-1 is an ORF; its function is uncertain. The trim removed 8 bases at V and 5 bases at J, leaving 12 bases unmatched. The CDR3 totals 16 residues. The CDR3 bases are TGCGCCAGCGGTATGAGGCGCGACAGGGGGCATCAGCCCCAGCATTTT. Its protein product is CASGMRRDRGHQPQHF.

A single count supports this clone. Here the CDR3 DNA reads TGTGCCAGCAGCTTAGACGCTGGCAGGGTGATTGGGGAGACCCAGTACTTC. This encodes CASSLDAGRVIGETQYF. This chain connects TRBV7-8 to TRBJ2-5, with TRBD1 as a possible D gene (5 bases). Germline V lookup: CDR1 SGHVS, CDR2 FQNEAQ. Trimming stripped 1 base from V and 5 bases from J, with 20 bases between. The CDR3 is 17 amino acids.

The chain employs TRBV7-9 and TRBJ2-7; D not certain. Trimming took off 1 base at V and 2 bases at J, with 15 bases between the two ends. Germline CDR1 and CDR2: SEHNR and FQNEAQ (reference sequence). The CDR3 loop spans 16 amino acids. CDR3 bases: TGTGCCAGCAGCTTAGGGAGACACCAAAGGACCTACGAGCAGTACTTC. Translated, it gives CASSLGRHQRTYEQYF.